Below, 4 T cell receptor beta chains from the same sample are listed, as sequenced in a study of T cells in women clearing cervical HPV infection. Libraries were prepared by immunoSEQ multiplex PCR; TCRdb keeps only in-frame clonotypes and omits some of them. The table counts some 24,000 clones; roughly 5.9% lies in the top ten. Sequences were obtained from blood buffy coat. The receptors shown here come from a woman between 18 and 75 years old with a cervical HPV16 infection that either progressed to CIN3+ or cleared (not recorded which).

On this clone itself: The DNA ends 3 residues before the CDR3 does, and the rest of the CDR3 is filled in from the germline J gene. The chain combines TRBV7-2 with TRBJ2-7; 7 bases are a match to TRBD2. After removal of 4 bases from V and 0 bases from J, the junction contained 3 bases not matched to a gene. From germline, CDR1 is SGHTA and CDR2 FQGNSA. The CDR3 extends over 14 amino acids. The CDR3 bases that were read are TGTGCCAGCAGCTCAGGACTAGTCTCCTACGAG. Translating it yields CASSSGLVSYE. The full CDR3 reads CASSSGLVSYEQYF.

A word on this clone: Read sequence stops 3 residues before the CDR3 end, and the germline J gene provides the missing end. The chain employs TRBV10-1 and TRBJ2-3; a possible D gene is TRBD2 (5 bases). V was shortened by 4 bases and J by 2 bases, with 13 bases between the two germline ends. The CDR3 extends over 15 amino acids. Germline V gene lookup returns CDR1 WNHNN and CDR2 SYGVQD (reference sequence). Here the CDR3 reads CASSVTGVNTDTQYF. The covered CDR3 bases are TGCGCCAGCAGTGTCACCGGGGTGAACACAGATACG.

Comments on this clone: The read terminates 3 residues ahead of where the CDR3 ends, so the germline J gene completes it. The V gene is TRBV5-1, the J gene TRBJ2-2; TRBD1 matches at 7 bases. The CDR3 contains 15 residues. V lost 0 bases to trimming and J lost 6 bases; unmatched junction nucleotides: 5. Germline V lookup: CDR1 SGHRS, CDR2 YFSETQ. The CDR3 bases that were read are TGCGCCAGCAGCTTGGCCGACAGGGTGGCCGGGGAG. This encodes CASSLADRVAGE. The CDR3 reads in full as CASSLADRVAGELFF. The full variable domain, in which reference TRBV5-1 and TRBJ2-2 provide the parts outside the CDR3, is KAGVTQTPRYLIKTRGQQVTLSCSPISGHRSVSWYQQTPGQGLQFLFEYFSETQRNKGNFPGRFSGRQFSNSRSEMNVSTLELGDSALYLCASSLADRVAGELFFGEGSRLTVL.

The CDR3 loop reads CSARDRGSYNSPLHF. CDR3 DNA, as far as it was read: TGCAGTGCTAGAGATAGGGGATCCTATAATTCACCC. The chain is built from TRBV20-1 and TRBJ1-6, with D maybe TRBD1 (5 bases). The CDR3 end is not reached by the read, which stops 3 residues before it; the germline J gene fills it in. Trimming stripped 0 bases from V and 1 base from J, with 7 bases between. This CDR3 comprises 15 residues. Germline V gives CDR1 DFQATT, CDR2 SNEGSKA (reference sequence).